Listed below are T cell receptor beta chains from one sample, sequenced in a study of T cell repertoires in cytomegalovirus infection. MiXCR was run by TCRdb on the reads, yielding one entry per CDR3 protein. The sample has around 58,000 distinct CDR3 sequences, about 19% seen once. The antigens these receptors bind are not known. The sample here was CD8+ T cells from cultured PBMCs, taken from culture after CMV antigen stimulation. The receptor set was obtained from a human donor in good health (CMV status not recorded). Some clones in this sample may be carry-over from other donors' samples. Each CDR3 is given with its conserved first and last residue.

v_call	j_call	cdr3_aa
TRBV4-1	TRBJ1-1	CASSHLNTEAFF
TRBV7-9	TRBJ2-5	CASSSWRTEQETQYF
TRBV7-9	TRBJ2-7	CASSSRDSSYEQYF
TRBV7-2	TRBJ1-2	CASRIIYRGSNYGYTF
TRBV10-3	TRBJ2-4	CATLDLAKNIQYF
TRBV4-1	TRBJ2-2	CASSQGLSKSGELFF
TRBV7-3	TRBJ2-3	CASSSGHLTDTQYF
TRBV19	TRBJ1-5	CASKGERDQPQHF
TRBV3-1	TRBJ1-4	CASSQGGGLPEKLFF
TRBV6-1	TRBJ2-7	CASSVDIGTYEQYF
TRBV7-6	TRBJ2-2	CASSPGTGELFF
TRBV12-5	TRBJ2-1	CASGSWGGGSIYNEQFF